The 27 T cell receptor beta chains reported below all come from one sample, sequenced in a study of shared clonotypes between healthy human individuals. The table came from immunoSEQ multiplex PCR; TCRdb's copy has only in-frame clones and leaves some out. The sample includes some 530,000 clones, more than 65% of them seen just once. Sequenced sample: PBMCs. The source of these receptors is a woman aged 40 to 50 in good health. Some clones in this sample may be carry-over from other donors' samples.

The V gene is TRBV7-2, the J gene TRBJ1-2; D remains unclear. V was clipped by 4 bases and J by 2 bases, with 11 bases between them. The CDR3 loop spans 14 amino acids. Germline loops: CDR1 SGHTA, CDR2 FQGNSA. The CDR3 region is CASSSWAPNYGYTF. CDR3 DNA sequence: TGTGCCAGCAGCTCTTGGGCCCCCAACTATGGCTACACCTTC. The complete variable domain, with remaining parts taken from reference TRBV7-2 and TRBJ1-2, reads GAGVSQSPSNKVTEKGKDVELRCDPISGHTALYWYRQSLGQGLEFLIYFQGNSAPDKSGLPSDRFSAERTGGSVSTLTIQRTQQEDSAVYLCASSSWAPNYGYTFGSGTRLTVV.

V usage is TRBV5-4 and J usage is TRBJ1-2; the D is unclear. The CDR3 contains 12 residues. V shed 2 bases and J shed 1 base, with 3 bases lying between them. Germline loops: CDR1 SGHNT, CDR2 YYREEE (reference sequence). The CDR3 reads CASSFHNYGYTF. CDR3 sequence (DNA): TGTGCCAGCAGCTTTCATAACTATGGCTACACCTTC. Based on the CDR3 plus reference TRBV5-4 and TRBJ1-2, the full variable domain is ETGVTQSPTHLIKTRGQQVTLRCSSQSGHNTVSWYQQALGQGPQFIFQYYREEENGRGNFPPRFSGLQFPNYSSELNVNALELDDSALYLCASSFHNYGYTFGSGTRLTVV.

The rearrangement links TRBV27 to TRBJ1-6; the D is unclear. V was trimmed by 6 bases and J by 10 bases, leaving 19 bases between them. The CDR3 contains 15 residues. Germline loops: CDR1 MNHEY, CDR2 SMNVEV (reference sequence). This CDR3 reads CASRARAGLVSPLHF. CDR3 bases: TGTGCCAGCAGGGCTCGGGCAGGCCTGGTATCACCCCTCCACTTT.

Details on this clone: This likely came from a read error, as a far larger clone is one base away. The CDR3, as DNA: TGTGCCAGCAGTGATCAAGGGATTAACACTGAAGCTTTCTTT. Protein: CASSDQGINTEAFF. The V call is TRBV2, the J call TRBJ1-1; D unclear. V lost 3 bases and J 2 bases, leaving 10 bases between the germline ends. This CDR3 has 14 residues. Germline V CDR1 and CDR2: SNHLY, FYNNEI.

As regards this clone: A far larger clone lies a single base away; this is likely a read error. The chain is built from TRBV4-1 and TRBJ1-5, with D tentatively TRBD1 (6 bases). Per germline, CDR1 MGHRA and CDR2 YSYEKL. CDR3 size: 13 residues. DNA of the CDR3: TGCGCCAGCAGCCAAGAGGGGGCTCAGCTCCAGCATTTT. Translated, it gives CASSQEGAQLQHF.

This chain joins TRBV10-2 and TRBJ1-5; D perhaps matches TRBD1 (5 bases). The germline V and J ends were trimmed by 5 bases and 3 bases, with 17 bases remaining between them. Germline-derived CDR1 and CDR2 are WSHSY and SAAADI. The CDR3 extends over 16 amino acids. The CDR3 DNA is TGCGCCAGCAGTCCCGGACGGGGGGTTTACAATCAGCCCCAGCATTTT. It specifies CASSPGRGVYNQPQHF.

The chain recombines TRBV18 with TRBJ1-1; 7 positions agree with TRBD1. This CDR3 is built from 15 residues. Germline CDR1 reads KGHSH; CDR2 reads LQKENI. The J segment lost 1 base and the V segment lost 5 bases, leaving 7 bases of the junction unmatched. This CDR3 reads CASSDRDNENTEAFF. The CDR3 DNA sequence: TGTGCCAGCTCAGACAGGGACAATGAGAACACTGAAGCTTTCTTT.

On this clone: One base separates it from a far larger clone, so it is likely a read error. The CDR3 DNA sequence: TGTGCCAGCAGTTTTCTGGGATTCGCTGAAGCTTTCTTT. The encoded protein is CASSFLGFAEAFF. The genes are TRBV27 and TRBJ1-1; no firm D call. Looked up from germline, CDR1 is MNHEY and CDR2 is SMNVEV (reference sequence). The CDR3 has 13 residues. V lost 3 bases, J lost 6 bases, and 11 bases lay in between.

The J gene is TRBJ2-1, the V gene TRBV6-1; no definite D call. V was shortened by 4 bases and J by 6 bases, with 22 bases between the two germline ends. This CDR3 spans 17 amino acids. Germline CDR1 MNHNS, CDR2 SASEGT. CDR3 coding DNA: TGTGCCAGCAGTGCCCTTCCCAGAGGACCCCGCGCCAATGAGCAGTTCTTC. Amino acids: CASSALPRGPRANEQFF.

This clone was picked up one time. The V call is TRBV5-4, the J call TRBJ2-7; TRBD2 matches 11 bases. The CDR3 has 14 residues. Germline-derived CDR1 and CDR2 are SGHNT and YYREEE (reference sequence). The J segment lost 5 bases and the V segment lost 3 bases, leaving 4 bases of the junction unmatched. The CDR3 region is CASSSSGRRNEQYF. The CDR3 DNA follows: TGTGCCAGCAGCTCTAGCGGGAGGAGGAACGAGCAGTACTTC.

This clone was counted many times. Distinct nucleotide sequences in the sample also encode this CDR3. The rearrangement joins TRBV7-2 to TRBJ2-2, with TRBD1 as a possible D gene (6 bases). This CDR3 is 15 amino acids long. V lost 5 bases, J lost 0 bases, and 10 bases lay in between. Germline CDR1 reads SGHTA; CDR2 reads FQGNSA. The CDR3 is CASSTQGPNTGELFF. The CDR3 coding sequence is TGTGCCAGCAGCACCCAGGGGCCGAACACCGGGGAGCTGTTTTTT.

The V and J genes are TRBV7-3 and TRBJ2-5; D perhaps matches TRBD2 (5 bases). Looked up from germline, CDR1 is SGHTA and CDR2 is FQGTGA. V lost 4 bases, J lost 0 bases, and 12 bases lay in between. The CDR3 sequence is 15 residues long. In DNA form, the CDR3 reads TGTGCCAGCAGCTACCGGGGTGGGAACCAAGAGACCCAGTACTTC. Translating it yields CASSYRGGNQETQYF.

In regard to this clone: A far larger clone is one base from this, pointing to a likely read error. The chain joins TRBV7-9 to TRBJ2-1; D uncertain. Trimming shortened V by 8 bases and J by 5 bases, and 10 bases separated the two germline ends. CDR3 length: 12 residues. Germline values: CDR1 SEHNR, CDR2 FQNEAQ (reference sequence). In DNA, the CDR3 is TGTGCCAGCGGAACCCTTCACAATGAGCAGTTCTTC. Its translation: CASGTLHNEQFF.

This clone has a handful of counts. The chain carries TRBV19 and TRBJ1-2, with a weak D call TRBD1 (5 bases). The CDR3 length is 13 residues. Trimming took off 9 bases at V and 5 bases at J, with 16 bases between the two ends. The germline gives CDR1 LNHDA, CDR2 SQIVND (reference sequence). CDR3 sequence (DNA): TGTGCCAGCGGACTGGGACGACCGTATGGCTACACCTTC. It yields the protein CASGLGRPYGYTF.

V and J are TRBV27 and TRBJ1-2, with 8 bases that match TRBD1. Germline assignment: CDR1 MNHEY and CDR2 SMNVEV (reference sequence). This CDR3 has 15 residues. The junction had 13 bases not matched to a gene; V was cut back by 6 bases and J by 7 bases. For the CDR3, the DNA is TGTGCCAGCAGCGGACTCGGACAGGGATCTCGTGGCTACACCTTC. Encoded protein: CASSGLGQGSRGYTF.

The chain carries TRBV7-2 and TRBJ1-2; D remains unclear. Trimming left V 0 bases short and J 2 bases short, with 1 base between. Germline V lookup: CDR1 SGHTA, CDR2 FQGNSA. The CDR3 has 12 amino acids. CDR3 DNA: TGTGCCAGCAGCTTAGCCAACTATGGCTACACCTTC. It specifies CASSLANYGYTF.

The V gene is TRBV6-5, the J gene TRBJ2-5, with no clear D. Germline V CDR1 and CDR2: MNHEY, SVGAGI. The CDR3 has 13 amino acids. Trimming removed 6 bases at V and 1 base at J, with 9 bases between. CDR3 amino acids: CASSRPPQETQYF. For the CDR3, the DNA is TGTGCCAGCAGCAGACCCCCCCAAGAGACCCAGTACTTC.

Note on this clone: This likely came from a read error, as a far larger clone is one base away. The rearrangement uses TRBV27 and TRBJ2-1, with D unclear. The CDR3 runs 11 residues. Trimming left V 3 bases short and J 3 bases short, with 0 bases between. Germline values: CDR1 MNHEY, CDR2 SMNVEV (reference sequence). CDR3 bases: TGTGCCAGCAGTTTCTACAATGAGCAGTTCTTC. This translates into CASSFYNEQFF.

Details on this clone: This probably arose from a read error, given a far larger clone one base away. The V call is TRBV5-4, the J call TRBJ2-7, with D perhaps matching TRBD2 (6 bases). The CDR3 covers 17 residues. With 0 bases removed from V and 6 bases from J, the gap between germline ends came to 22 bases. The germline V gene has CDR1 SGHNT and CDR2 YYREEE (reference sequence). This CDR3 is CASSLDPRRGRVGEQYF. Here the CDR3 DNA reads TGTGCCAGCAGCTTGGACCCCCGACGGGGGAGAGTGGGCGAGCAGTACTTC.

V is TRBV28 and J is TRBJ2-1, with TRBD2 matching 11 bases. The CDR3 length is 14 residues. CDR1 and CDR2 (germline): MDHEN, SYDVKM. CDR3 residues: CASLLAGANNEQFF. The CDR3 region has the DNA TGTGCAAGCCTACTAGCGGGAGCCAACAATGAGCAGTTCTTC.

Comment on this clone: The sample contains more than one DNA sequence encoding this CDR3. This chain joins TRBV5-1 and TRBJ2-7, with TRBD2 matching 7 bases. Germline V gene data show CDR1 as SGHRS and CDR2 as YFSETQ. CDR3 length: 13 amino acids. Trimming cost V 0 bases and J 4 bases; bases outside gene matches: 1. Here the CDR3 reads CASSLASGYEQYF. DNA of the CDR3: TGCGCCAGCAGCTTGGCTAGCGGTTACGAGCAGTACTTC.

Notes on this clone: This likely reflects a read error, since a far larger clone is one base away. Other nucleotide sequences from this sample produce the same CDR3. The CDR3 loop reads CASSARMGGYTF. DNA of the CDR3: TGTGCCAGCAGCGCCAGGATGGGTGGCTACACCTTC. The chain is built from TRBV6-1 and TRBJ1-2; D is unclear. CDR1 is MNHNS and CDR2 is SASEGT in the germline V gene. V was trimmed by 6 bases and J by 7 bases, leaving 12 bases between them. The length of the CDR3 is 12 residues.

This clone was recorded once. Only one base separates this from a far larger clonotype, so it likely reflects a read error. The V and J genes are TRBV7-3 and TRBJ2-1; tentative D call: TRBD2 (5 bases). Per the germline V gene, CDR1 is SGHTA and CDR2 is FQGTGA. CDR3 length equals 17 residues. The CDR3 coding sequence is TGTGCCAGCAGCTTAATACCCTCAGCGGACTCCTGCAATGAGCAGTTCTTC. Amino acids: CASSLIPSADSCNEQFF.

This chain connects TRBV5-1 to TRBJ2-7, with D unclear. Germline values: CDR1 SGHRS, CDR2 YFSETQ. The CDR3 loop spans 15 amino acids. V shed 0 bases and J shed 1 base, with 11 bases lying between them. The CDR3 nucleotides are TGCGCCAGCAGCTTGGCGAGCGCCCAATCCTACGAGCAGTACTTC. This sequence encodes CASSLASAQSYEQYF.

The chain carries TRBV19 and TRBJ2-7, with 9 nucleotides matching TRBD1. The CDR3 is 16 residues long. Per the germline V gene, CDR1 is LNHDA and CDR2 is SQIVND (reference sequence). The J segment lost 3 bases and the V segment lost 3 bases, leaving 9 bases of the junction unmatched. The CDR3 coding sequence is TGTGCCAGTAGTATCCCTACTACAGGGGGCGTCTACGAGCAGTACTTC. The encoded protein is CASSIPTTGGVYEQYF.

Written as DNA, the CDR3 is TGTGCCAGCGGGGACCGGGACAGGGGTAACTATGGCTACACCTTC. It specifies CASGDRDRGNYGYTF. This chain connects TRBV28 to TRBJ1-2; TRBD1 matches 10 bases. Germline values: CDR1 MDHEN, CDR2 SYDVKM. The CDR3 length is 15 residues. Trimming at V came to 8 bases and at J to 1 base, leaving 7 bases not matched to a gene.

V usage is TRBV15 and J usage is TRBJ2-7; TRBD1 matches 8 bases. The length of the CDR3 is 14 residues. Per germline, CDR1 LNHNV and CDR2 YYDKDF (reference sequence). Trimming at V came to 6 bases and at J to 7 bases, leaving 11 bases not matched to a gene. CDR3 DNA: TGTGCCACCAGTCATACTAGACAGGGGAGGGAGCAGTACTTC. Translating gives CATSHTRQGREQYF.